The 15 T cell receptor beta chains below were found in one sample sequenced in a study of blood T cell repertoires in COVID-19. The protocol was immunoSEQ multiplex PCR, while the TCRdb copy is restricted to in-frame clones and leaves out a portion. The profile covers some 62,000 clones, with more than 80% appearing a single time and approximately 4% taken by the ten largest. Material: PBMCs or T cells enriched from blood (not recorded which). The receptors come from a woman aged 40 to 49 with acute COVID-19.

DNA of the CDR3: TGTGCCAGCAGCTTAGGGGGGCTCCGCAATGAGCAGTTCTTC. It codes for CASSLGGLRNEQFF. This chain connects TRBV11-3 to TRBJ2-1, with TRBD1 as a possible D gene (6 bases). The CDR3 loop spans 14 amino acids. The V gene lost 1 base and the J gene lost 6 bases, with 10 bases spanning the gap. Germline loops: CDR1 SGHNT, CDR2 YENEEA.

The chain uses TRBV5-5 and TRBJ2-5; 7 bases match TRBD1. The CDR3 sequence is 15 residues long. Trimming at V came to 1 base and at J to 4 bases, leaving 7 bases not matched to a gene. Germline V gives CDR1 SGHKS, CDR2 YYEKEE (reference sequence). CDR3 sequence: CASSLFGTDRETQYF. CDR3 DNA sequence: TGTGCCAGCAGCTTGTTTGGGACAGATCGAGAGACCCAGTACTTC.

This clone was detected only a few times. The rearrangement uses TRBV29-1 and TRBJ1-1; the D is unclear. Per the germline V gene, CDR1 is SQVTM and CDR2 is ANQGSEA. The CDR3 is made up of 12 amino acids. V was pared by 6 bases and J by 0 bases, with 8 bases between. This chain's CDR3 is CSVTKLNTEAFF. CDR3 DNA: TGCAGCGTCACTAAACTGAACACTGAAGCTTTCTTT.

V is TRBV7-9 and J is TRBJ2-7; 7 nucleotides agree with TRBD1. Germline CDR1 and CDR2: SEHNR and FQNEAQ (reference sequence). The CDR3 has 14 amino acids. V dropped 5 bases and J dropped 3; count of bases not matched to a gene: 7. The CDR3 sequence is CASSLGAGGYEQYV. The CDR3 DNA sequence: TGTGCCAGCAGCCTCGGGGCAGGGGGCTACGAGCAGTACGTC.

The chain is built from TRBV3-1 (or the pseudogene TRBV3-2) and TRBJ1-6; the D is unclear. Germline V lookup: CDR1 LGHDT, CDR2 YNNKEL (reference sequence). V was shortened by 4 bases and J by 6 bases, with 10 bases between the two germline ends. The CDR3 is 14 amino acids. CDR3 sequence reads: CASSLRSFNSPLHF. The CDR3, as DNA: TGTGCCAGCAGCCTCAGAAGTTTTAATTCACCCCTCCACTTT.

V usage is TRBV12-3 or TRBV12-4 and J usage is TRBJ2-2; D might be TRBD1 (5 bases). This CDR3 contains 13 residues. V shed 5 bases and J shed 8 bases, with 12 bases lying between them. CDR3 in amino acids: CASSLTGEGELFF. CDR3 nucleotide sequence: TGTGCCAGCAGTCTTACAGGTGAAGGGGAGCTGTTTTTT.

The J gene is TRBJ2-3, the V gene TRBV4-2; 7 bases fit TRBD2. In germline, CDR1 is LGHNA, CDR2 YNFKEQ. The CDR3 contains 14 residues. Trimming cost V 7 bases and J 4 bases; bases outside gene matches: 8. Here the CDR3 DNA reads TGTGCCAGCAAGTTTAGCGGGTGGTCAGATACGCAGTATTTT. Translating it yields CASKFSGWSDTQYF.

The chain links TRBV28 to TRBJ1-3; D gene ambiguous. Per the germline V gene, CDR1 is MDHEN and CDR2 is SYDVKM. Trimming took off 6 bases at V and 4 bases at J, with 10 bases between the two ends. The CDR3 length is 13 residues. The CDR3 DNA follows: TGTGCCAGCAGCCGGGGAGGGGGAAACACCATATATTTT. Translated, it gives CASSRGGGNTIYF.

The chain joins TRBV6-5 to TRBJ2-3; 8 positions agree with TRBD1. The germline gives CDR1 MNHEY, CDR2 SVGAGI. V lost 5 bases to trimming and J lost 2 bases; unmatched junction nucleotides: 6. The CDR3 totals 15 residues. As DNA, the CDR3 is TGTGCCAGCAGTCCGACAGGGGCTATCACAGATACGCAGTATTTT. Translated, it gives CASSPTGAITDTQYF.

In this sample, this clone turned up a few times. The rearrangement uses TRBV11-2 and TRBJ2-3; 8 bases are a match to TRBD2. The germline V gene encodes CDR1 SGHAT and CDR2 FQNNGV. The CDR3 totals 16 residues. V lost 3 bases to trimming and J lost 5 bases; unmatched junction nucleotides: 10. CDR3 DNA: TGTGCCAGCAGCTTGGCCAGCGGGGGCCAGGGAGATACGCAGTATTTT. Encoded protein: CASSLASGGQGDTQYF.

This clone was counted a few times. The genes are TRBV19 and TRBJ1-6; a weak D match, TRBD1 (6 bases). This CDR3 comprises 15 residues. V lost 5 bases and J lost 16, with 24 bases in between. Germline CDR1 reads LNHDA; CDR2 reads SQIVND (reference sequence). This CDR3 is CASSQDRSSGEPLHF. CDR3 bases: TGTGCCAGTAGTCAAGACAGGAGCTCGGGCGAACCTCTCCACTTT.

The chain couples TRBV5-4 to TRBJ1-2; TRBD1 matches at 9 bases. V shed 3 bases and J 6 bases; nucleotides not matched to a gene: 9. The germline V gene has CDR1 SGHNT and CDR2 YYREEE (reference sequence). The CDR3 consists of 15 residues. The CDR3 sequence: CASSWGTGYSDGYTF. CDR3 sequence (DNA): TGTGCCAGCAGCTGGGGGACAGGGTACTCTGATGGCTACACCTTC.

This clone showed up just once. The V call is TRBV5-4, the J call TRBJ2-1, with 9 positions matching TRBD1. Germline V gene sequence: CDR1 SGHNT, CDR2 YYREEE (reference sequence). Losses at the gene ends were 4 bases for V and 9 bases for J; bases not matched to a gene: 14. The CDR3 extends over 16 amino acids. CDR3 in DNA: TGTGCCAGCAGCCCTACCTCCGGGACAGGGATGGTTGAGCAGTTCTTC. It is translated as CASSPTSGTGMVEQFF.

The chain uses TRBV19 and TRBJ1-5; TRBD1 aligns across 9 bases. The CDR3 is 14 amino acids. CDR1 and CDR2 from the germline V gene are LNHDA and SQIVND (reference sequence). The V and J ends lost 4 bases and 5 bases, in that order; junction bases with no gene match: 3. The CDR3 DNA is TGTGCCAGTAGTAAGGGACAGGGATATCAGCCCCAGCATTTT. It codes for CASSKGQGYQPQHF.

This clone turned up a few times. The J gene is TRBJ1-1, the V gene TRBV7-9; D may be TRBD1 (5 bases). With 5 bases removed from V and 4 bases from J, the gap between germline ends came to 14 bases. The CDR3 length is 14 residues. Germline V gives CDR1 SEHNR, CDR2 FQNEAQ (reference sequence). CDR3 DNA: TGTGCCAGCAGCCAGGGCACGATGGGCACTGAAGCTTTCTTT. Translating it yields CASSQGTMGTEAFF. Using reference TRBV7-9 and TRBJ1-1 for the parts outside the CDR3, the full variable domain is DTGVSQNPRHKITKRGQNVTFRCDPISEHNRLYWYRQTLGQGPEFLTYFQNEAQLEKSRLLSDRFSAERPKGSFSTLEIQRTEQGDSAMYLCASSQGTMGTEAFFGQGTRLTVV.